A selection of T cell receptor beta chains follows, all from one sample in a study of OX40 agonist ivuxolimab in advanced cancers. TCRdb's copy holds only in-frame clones and misses some; the assay was immunoSEQ multiplex PCR. This table holds around 79,000 clones, roughly 90% found once. This specimen consisted of CD4+ or CD8+ T cells sorted from blood, obtained in a trial of the OX40 agonist ivuxolimab. The receptors were sampled from an adult with an advanced solid tumor such as melanoma, head and neck, liver or kidney cancer. Each CDR3 is given with its conserved first and last residue. Some rows mark clone size as missing; the rest say once, few, many or name a class of expanded clone.

J gene | V gene | clone size | CDR3 protein
TRBJ1-1 | TRBV28 | - | CASSLIPTVTEAFF
TRBJ1-5 | TRBV10-3 | - | CAIREGNQPQHF
TRBJ1-1 | TRBV7-6 | - | CASSWGQPTEAFF
TRBJ2-3 | TRBV10-3 | - | CASGQASTDTQYF
TRBJ1-2 | TRBV27 | - | CASSLSRTGGDGYTF
TRBJ1-1 | TRBV5-1 | - | CASSPGRGDTEAFF
TRBJ1-1 | TRBV13 | - | CATEDRGLGTEAFF
TRBJ2-5 | TRBV7-3 | - | CASSFDYQETQYF
TRBJ1-2 | TRBV5-4 | - | CASSSDIAPYGYTF
TRBJ1-1 | TRBV10-3 | - | CAIGLGDEAFF
TRBJ1-1 | TRBV2 | - | CASSEAGLNTEAFF
TRBJ1-2 | TRBV29-1 | - | CSAPLLSDYGYTF
TRBJ1-1 | TRBV9 | - | CASSAGQGYLNEAFF
TRBJ1-1 | TRBV29-1 | - | CSVGGPGAEAFF
TRBJ2-7 | TRBV12-5 | - | CASGWYEQYF
TRBJ2-2 | TRBV4-1 | - | CASSQDRWRGGELFF
TRBJ2-1 | TRBV7-9 | - | CASTLTGADNEQFF
TRBJ2-1 | TRBV30 | - | CAWSVLTDNEQFF
TRBJ1-1 | TRBV7-9 | few | CASSLGPREAFF
TRBJ2-7 | TRBV25-1 | - | CAPVGFNYEQYF
TRBJ2-7 | TRBV5-5 | once | CASSLVDLDYEQYF
TRBJ2-5 | TRBV29-1 | - | CSVEENAGLAGQETQYF
TRBJ2-1 | TRBV5-1 | - | CASSRYSYNEQFF
TRBJ1-2 | TRBV7-3 | - | CASSETGVAFYGYTF
TRBJ2-1 | TRBV5-6 | - | CASSPSWQLAGGYDEQFF
TRBJ2-7 | TRBV19 | - | CASSPGPSLYEQYF
TRBJ2-3 | TRBV6-5 | - | CASSYPDRGSTDTQYF
TRBJ1-6 | TRBV5-4 | - | CASSLDRGIRNSPLHF
TRBJ1-2 | TRBV9 | - | CASSVGTGSHYGYTF
TRBJ2-7 | TRBV21-1 | - | CASSPPGQLSYEQYF
TRBJ1-2 | TRBV29-1 | - | CSVVGQGTYGYTF
TRBJ2-7 | TRBV11-2 | - | CASSLVTAGEPYEQYF
TRBJ2-7 | TRBV7-7 | - | CASSSGTDPLYEQYF
TRBJ1-2 | TRBV4-1 | - | CASSQLLRYGYTF
TRBJ1-1 | TRBV6-1 | once | CASSELTEAFF
TRBJ2-7 | TRBV28 | - | CASSQLPGAFSPEQYF
TRBJ1-6 | TRBV5-6 | - | CASSPGGENSPLHF
TRBJ2-1 | TRBV30 | - | CAWSGHYGQTTTYNEQFF
TRBJ1-6 | TRBV4-3 | - | CASSQERAGGSPLHF
TRBJ2-5 | TRBV9 | - | CASSVEGGAVPQETQYF
TRBJ1-4 | TRBV7-8 | - | CASSDYRGPNEKLFF
TRBJ2-5 | TRBV27 | - | CASRGLGGPETQYF
TRBJ1-2 | TRBV19 | - | CASSLRDRPYGYTF
TRBJ1-3 | TRBV5-4 | - | CASSLRGGDTIYF
TRBJ2-1 | TRBV5-1 | - | CASSLSPYNEQFF
TRBJ2-1 | TRBV27 | - | CASSLVASGGVNEQFF
TRBJ2-1 | TRBV6-5 | - | CASRTGGRDNEQFF
TRBJ1-3 | TRBV5-4 | - | CASTPWGSGNTIYF
TRBJ2-3 | TRBV10-2 | once | CASSYTGGTTDTQYF
TRBJ1-1 | TRBV5-1 | - | CASSLDLGMSTEAFF
TRBJ1-3 | TRBV4-2 | - | CASSQETPLAGNTIYF